This TCR beta chain comes out of a study of cytomegalovirus exposure and HLA in healthy donors. Trimming removed 5 bases at V and 10 bases at J, with 14 bases between. Per the germline V gene, CDR1 is MDHEN and CDR2 is SYDVKM. This CDR3 contains 13 residues. Some clones are missing from TCRdb's copy, which holds only in-frame ones; the method was immunoSEQ multiplex PCR. The data hold 150,000 to 200,000 clones, with about 89% observed a single time. This clone was recorded only once. The receptor was isolated from a woman younger than 35 in good health and CMV-seropositive. The sequenced sample consisted of PBMCs. V usage is TRBV28 and J usage is TRBJ1-4; D may be TRBD1 (5 bases). The CDR3 loop is CASSGDSRGKLFF. The CDR3 nucleotides are TGTGCCAGCAGTGGGGACTCCCGGGGAAAACTGTTTTTT.